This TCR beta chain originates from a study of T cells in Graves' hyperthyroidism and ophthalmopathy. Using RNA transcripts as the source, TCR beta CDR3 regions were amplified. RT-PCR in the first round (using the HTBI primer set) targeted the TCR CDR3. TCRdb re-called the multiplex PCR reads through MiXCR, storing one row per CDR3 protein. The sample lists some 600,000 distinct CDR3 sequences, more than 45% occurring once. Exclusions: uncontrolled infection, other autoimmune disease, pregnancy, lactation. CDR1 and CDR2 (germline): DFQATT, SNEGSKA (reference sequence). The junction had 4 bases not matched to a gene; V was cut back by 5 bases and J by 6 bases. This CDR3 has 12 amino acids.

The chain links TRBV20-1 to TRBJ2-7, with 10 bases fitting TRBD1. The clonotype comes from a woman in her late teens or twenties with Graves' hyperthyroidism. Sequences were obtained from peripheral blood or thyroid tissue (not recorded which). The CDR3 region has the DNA TGCAGTGCTGGACAGGGGGTGGTCGAGCAGTACTTC. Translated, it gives CSAGQGVVEQYF.